This note documents a single T cell receptor beta chain sequence. The antigen this receptor binds is unknown. Qualities for individual bases were not recorded, and no much larger clone is one base off. The source of the sample is a study of blood T cell repertoires in COVID-19 (dated by TCRdb to 2018 to 2020). About the full investigation: Collaborator samples came from the United States, Italy and Spain and covered acute and convalescent phases of COVID-19. The material from the prospective study consisted of cDNA or gDNA derived from T cells, B-cell-depleted T cells, or PBMCs. The dataset comprised deeply sampled blood TCRbeta repertoires from subjects exposed to, actively infected with, or recovered from COVID-19. The repertoires were released in a freely available public database intended as a resource for research on the immune response to SARS-CoV-2. Samples came from the ongoing ImmuneRACE study (first 160 participants) plus 1,254 subjects from 6 global collaborators. Sample metadata almost always included a de-identified subject ID, COVID-19 status, age in years and sex. HLA class I and class II types, where available, came from metadata supplied by the sample provider rather than from assay-based typing. Findings and caveats that apply to the study as a whole: Clinical and demographic metadata were provided uncurated, with the amount varying by source and participant.

In the prospective study, participants were about 18 to 89 years old, resided in fewer than 25 geographic areas of the United States, and were enrolled through a virtual design. In the prospective study, participants were assigned to cohorts based on the clinical history participants reported in a screening survey and a study questionnaire. In the prospective study, whole blood, serum and a nasopharyngeal or oropharyngeal swab were collected from each participant by mobile phlebotomists. Participants in the prospective study had the option to provide additional blood draws and questionnaires over a roughly two-month period. Before DNA extraction, blood samples from the prospective study were shipped at room temperature or frozen. Trimming at the junction amounts to 0 bases on V and 1 base on J, and the germline ends lie 8 bases apart. Via the germline V gene, CDR1 is KGHSH and CDR2 LQKENI. Measured from the cysteine to the phenylalanine, the CDR3 is 15 residues long. CDR3 DNA is the only sequence kept; it has 45 bases, read in frame from the first base.

TCRbeta CDR3 regions were amplified from genomic DNA using the immunoSEQ Assay, a bias-controlled multiplex PCR. As for the original processing: The number of nucleated cells in each sample was estimated from the amplification of reference gene primers within the assay. To quantify the absolute abundance of each unique TCRbeta CDR3 rearrangement, sequence reads were collapsed and filtered. For each sample, productive Simpson clonality was calculated as the square root of Simpson's diversity index across productive rearrangements. TCRdb carries this immuneACCESS record with in-frame sequences only. Its versions omit some clonotypes, under half of them owing to an unresolved V gene in the studies checked, with the rest unexplained. V, J and clone size are those of that table, while D and trimming were read from the DNA. This sample gives about 190,000 clones in total; 70% to 85% of them show up just once. Together, the top ten hold less than 5.5% of the sample.

The receptor comes from a woman in her sixties with acute COVID-19. The chain was built from TRBV18 and TRBJ2-3, with the D gene call left open. Sequencing was performed on PBMCs or T cells enriched from blood (not recorded which). The DNA is TGTGCCAGCTCACCACCGGGCCCAGGCACAGATACGCAGTATTTT. This codes for CASSPPGPGTDTQYF.